These T cell receptor beta chains were read from a single sample in a study of T cells expressing NK-cell markers. Each CDR3 protein gets one entry in TCRdb, which reprocessed the 5' RACE reads and gives no DNA. The listing contains around 380,000 distinct CDR3 sequences. Sequenced: blood T cells: a sorted CD56 or NKG2C T cell subset, CD4+ or CD8+ T cells, or bulk PBMC T cells (not recorded which). The receptors shown here come from a woman between 45 and 60 years old in good health. The CDR3 runs from the conserved cysteine through the conserved F or W. Fields, in order: J gene, V gene, CDR3 protein.

J gene: TRBJ2-1
V gene: TRBV27
CDR3 protein: CASSSLGLAGRSEQFF

J gene: TRBJ1-1
V gene: TRBV6-1
CDR3 protein: CASSAGRGTEAFF

J gene: TRBJ2-2
V gene: TRBV12-3/TRBV12-4
CDR3 protein: CASNDEGGAGELFF

J gene: TRBJ2-1
V gene: TRBV29-1
CDR3 protein: CSVRHRGEQFF

J gene: TRBJ2-4
V gene: TRBV7-2
CDR3 protein: CASSPNLSGIQYF

J gene: TRBJ1-2
V gene: TRBV29-1
CDR3 protein: CSVEKYRDQGYTF

J gene: TRBJ2-2
V gene: TRBV30
CDR3 protein: CAWRPEGQRNTGELFF

J gene: TRBJ2-1
V gene: TRBV6-5
CDR3 protein: CASTRLGPSYNEQFF

J gene: TRBJ2-1
V gene: TRBV12-3/TRBV12-4
CDR3 protein: CASSLARPGVGEQFF

J gene: TRBJ2-3
V gene: TRBV20-1
CDR3 protein: CSAPRGARGRATQYF

J gene: TRBJ2-1
V gene: TRBV5-1
CDR3 protein: CASSMGLAGGRYNEQFF

J gene: TRBJ2-4
V gene: TRBV29-1
CDR3 protein: CSVVRSSNIQYF

J gene: TRBJ2-3
V gene: TRBV11-2
CDR3 protein: CASSPGRGPTDTQYF

J gene: TRBJ2-2
V gene: TRBV7-2
CDR3 protein: CASSLGQHTGELFF

J gene: TRBJ1-1
V gene: TRBV7-3
CDR3 protein: CASSSLGGRTEAFF

J gene: TRBJ1-2
V gene: TRBV5-6
CDR3 protein: CASSHDSNYGYTF

J gene: TRBJ1-4
V gene: TRBV7-9
CDR3 protein: CASSLGPEKLFF

J gene: TRBJ1-4
V gene: TRBV3-1
CDR3 protein: CASSLQGVGEKLFF

J gene: TRBJ2-7
V gene: TRBV5-1
CDR3 protein: CASSLGQGSYEQYF

J gene: TRBJ2-5
V gene: TRBV5-6
CDR3 protein: CASSLGGLKVGETQYF

J gene: TRBJ1-4
V gene: TRBV12-3/TRBV12-4
CDR3 protein: CASSPGTAYEKLFF

J gene: TRBJ2-1
V gene: TRBV3-1
CDR3 protein: CASKRGWVNNEQFF

J gene: TRBJ1-1
V gene: TRBV24-1
CDR3 protein: CATRETGANTEAFF

J gene: TRBJ2-1
V gene: TRBV5-1
CDR3 protein: CASSVLSEAYNEQFF

J gene: TRBJ1-1
V gene: TRBV6-5
CDR3 protein: CASSPGIGRTEAFF

J gene: TRBJ1-1
V gene: TRBV18
CDR3 protein: CASSPDRTNEAFF

J gene: TRBJ1-3
V gene: TRBV29-1
CDR3 protein: CSVEDITSSGNTIYF